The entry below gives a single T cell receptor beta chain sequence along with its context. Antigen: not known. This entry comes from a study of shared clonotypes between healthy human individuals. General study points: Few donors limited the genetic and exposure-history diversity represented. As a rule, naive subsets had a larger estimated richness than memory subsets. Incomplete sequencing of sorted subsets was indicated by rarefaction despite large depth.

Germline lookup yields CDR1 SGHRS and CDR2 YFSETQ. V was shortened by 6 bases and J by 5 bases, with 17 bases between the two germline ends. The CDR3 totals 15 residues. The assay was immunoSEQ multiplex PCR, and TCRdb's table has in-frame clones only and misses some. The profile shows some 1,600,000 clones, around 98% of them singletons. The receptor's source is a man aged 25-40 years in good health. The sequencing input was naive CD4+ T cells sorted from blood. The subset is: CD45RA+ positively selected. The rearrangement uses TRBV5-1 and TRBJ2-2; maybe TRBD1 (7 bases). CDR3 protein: CASTPRGVGTGELFF. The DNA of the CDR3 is TGCGCCAGCACCCCCAGGGGGGTAGGAACCGGGGAGCTGTTTTTT.